Below, 18 T cell receptor beta chains from the same sample are listed, as sequenced in a study of blood T cell repertoires in COVID-19 (dated by TCRdb to about 2020). The library was made by the immunoSEQ multiplex PCR assay. The table was pulled from immuneACCESS by TCRdb, which kept in-frame rearrangements only. Such tables lose some clones; where checked, under half of the loss comes from unresolved V genes, and the rest has no known cause. The sample records 160,000 or so clones, over 70% of which are singletons. The ten biggest clones cover about 5.7% of the sample. Sequenced: PBMCs or T cells enriched from blood (not recorded which). Every receptor here comes from a woman in her forties with acute COVID-19.

The chain has TRBV3-1 (or the pseudogene TRBV3-2) and TRBJ1-1, with D possibly being TRBD1 (5 bases). This CDR3 is 15 amino acids long. V was pared by 0 bases and J by 11 bases, with 19 bases between. CDR1 is LGHDT and CDR2 is YNNKEL in the germline V gene (reference sequence). The CDR3 loop reads CASSQERGTRDEAFF. CDR3 nucleotide sequence: TGTGCCAGCAGCCAAGAAAGGGGAACGCGTGATGAGGCTTTCTTT.

This clone was detected only once. V gene TRBV15 combines with J gene TRBJ2-7; 9 bases are a match to TRBD1. Losses at the gene ends were 5 bases for V and 4 bases for J; bases not matched to a gene: 6. The CDR3 loop spans 14 amino acids. Per the germline V gene, CDR1 is LNHNV and CDR2 is YYDKDF (reference sequence). CDR3 DNA: TGTGCCACCAGCGCAGGACAGGGGCCGTACGAGCAGTACGTC. It encodes CATSAGQGPYEQYV.

The chain employs TRBV2 and TRBJ2-3, with 8 bases fitting TRBD2. The CDR3 sequence is 18 residues long. Per germline, CDR1 SNHLY and CDR2 FYNNEI. J lost 6 bases, V lost 2 bases, and 16 bases had no gene match. CDR3 in amino acids: CASSEPPGGPKNFDTQYF. DNA of the CDR3: TGTGCCAGCAGTGAACCCCCGGGAGGGCCTAAAAATTTTGATACGCAGTATTTT.

This clone was counted between two and nine times. The chain couples TRBV5-1 to TRBJ1-2; 9 bases line up with TRBD1. This CDR3 contains 14 residues. V was clipped by 4 bases and J by 4 bases; unmatched bases: 5. Looked up from germline, CDR1 is SGHRS and CDR2 is YFSETQ. CDR3 sequence reads: CASSQDRGVYGYTF. In DNA, the CDR3 is TGCGCCAGCAGCCAGGACAGGGGTGTCTATGGCTACACCTTC. The variable domain in full, completed from reference TRBV5-1 and TRBJ1-2, reads KAGVTQTPRYLIKTRGQQVTLSCSPISGHRSVSWYQQTPGQGLQFLFEYFSETQRNKGNFPGRFSGRQFSNSRSEMNVSTLELGDSALYLCASSQDRGVYGYTFGSGTRLTVV.

This chain links TRBV24-1 with TRBJ2-3, with 7 bases matching TRBD1. Germline V gene data show CDR1 as KGHDR and CDR2 as SFDVKD. After removal of 3 bases from V and 4 bases from J, the junction contained 9 bases not matched to a gene. The CDR3 covers 16 residues. CDR3 in amino acids: CATSDTRQGLADTQYF. CDR3 DNA sequence: TGTGCCACCAGTGATACCAGACAGGGTTTGGCAGATACGCAGTATTTT.

V is TRBV27 and J is TRBJ1-4; no firm D call. From germline, CDR1 is MNHEY and CDR2 SMNVEV (reference sequence). The CDR3 totals 15 residues. V lost 1 base, J lost 8 bases, and 14 bases lay in between. The CDR3 region has the DNA TGTGCCAGCAGTTTATTTGATGGGAGAGGGGAAAAACTGTTTTTT. Its translation: CASSLFDGRGEKLFF.

The V call is TRBV24-1, the J call TRBJ2-3, with 10 bases lining up with TRBD2. The V gene's germline CDR1 is KGHDR and CDR2 SFDVKD. This CDR3 has 16 amino acids. V lost 4 bases to trimming and J lost 2 bases; unmatched junction nucleotides: 5. The CDR3 DNA reads TGTGCCACCAGTGAGGGACTAGCGACCTACACAGATACGCAGTATTTT. It codes for CATSEGLATYTDTQYF.

The chain is built from TRBV19 and TRBJ2-7; 7 nucleotides align to TRBD1. The V gene end was trimmed by 5 bases and the J gene end by 2 bases; junction bases not matched to a gene: 9. This CDR3 comprises 15 residues. From germline, CDR1 is LNHDA and CDR2 SQIVND (reference sequence). The CDR3 spells CASSVLGTDPYEQYF. CDR3 nucleotides: TGTGCCAGTAGTGTCCTCGGGACAGACCCCTACGAGCAGTACTTC.

This clone was seen once. The CDR3 protein is CASSRLAGGGNTGELFF. The CDR3 nucleotides are TGTGCCAGTAGTAGACTAGCGGGAGGGGGGAACACCGGGGAGCTGTTTTTT. The J gene is TRBJ2-2, the V gene TRBV19; the match to TRBD2 covers 14 bases. CDR3 length equals 17 residues. Germline assignment: CDR1 LNHDA and CDR2 SQIVND (reference sequence). Trimming removed 4 bases from V and 1 base from J; junction bases left unmatched: 2.

The V call is TRBV3-1 (or the pseudogene TRBV3-2), the J call TRBJ2-5; TRBD2 is a possible D gene (5 bases). V was trimmed by 6 bases and J by 4 bases, leaving 12 bases between them. The CDR3 has 13 residues. Germline V gene data show CDR1 as LGHDT and CDR2 as YNNKEL (reference sequence). Written as DNA, the CDR3 is TGTGCCAGCAGAGGAGCGGTTGGAGAGACCCAGTACTTC. This translates into CASRGAVGETQYF.

This clone was counted a single time. The chain combines TRBV24-1 with TRBJ2-1; D unresolved. The V gene's germline CDR1 is KGHDR and CDR2 SFDVKD. The V gene lost 0 bases and the J gene lost 2 bases, with 13 bases spanning the gap. The CDR3 is 17 residues long. CDR3 amino acids: CATSDLPVFEPYNEQFF. The CDR3 coding sequence is TGTGCCACCAGTGATTTGCCCGTATTCGAGCCCTACAATGAGCAGTTCTTC.

This clone has just one count. The V call is TRBV7-3, the J call TRBJ1-2, with 7 bases identical to TRBD1. CDR1 and CDR2 from the germline V gene are SGHTA and FQGTGA. The J segment lost 4 bases and the V segment lost 2 bases, leaving 10 bases of the junction unmatched. This CDR3 contains 16 residues. CDR3 coding DNA: TGTGCCAGCAGCTTACAGTATGACAGGGACGGCTATGGCTACACCTTC. Protein: CASSLQYDRDGYGYTF.

This clone was seen once. The chain couples TRBV5-4 to TRBJ1-1; 7 nucleotides match TRBD1. The CDR3 runs 15 residues. The ends lost 4 bases at V and 2 bases at J; junction bases unmatched: 8. Germline V gene lookup returns CDR1 SGHNT and CDR2 YYREEE (reference sequence). The CDR3 loop is CASSPDRLANTEAFF. The CDR3 DNA reads as TGTGCCAGCAGCCCGGACAGGTTGGCCAACACTGAAGCTTTCTTT.

J is TRBJ1-1 and V is TRBV6-2 or TRBV6-3, with a tentative D call TRBD1 (5 bases). Trimming left V 6 bases short and J 10 bases short, with 21 bases between. Looked up from germline, CDR1 is MNHEY and CDR2 is SVGEGT. This CDR3 spans 14 amino acids. CDR3 in amino acids: CASSQGHLQRGAFF. As DNA, the CDR3 is TGTGCCAGCAGCCAAGGACATCTACAAAGAGGAGCTTTCTTT.

J is TRBJ1-1 and V is TRBV3-1 (or the pseudogene TRBV3-2), with D maybe TRBD1 (5 bases). The CDR3 contains 13 residues. Looked up from germline, CDR1 is LGHDT and CDR2 is YNNKEL (reference sequence). Trimming cost V 9 bases and J 5 bases, with 16 bases left between them. The CDR3 DNA reads as TGTGCCAGTCGCTTAGGCCGGGGGACTGAAGCTTTCTTT. Translating it yields CASRLGRGTEAFF.

This sequence joins TRBV30 and TRBJ2-6; the D gene is possibly TRBD1 (6 bases). The CDR3 has 15 residues. Trimming removed 7 bases from V and 0 bases from J, with 13 bases in between. Germline lookup yields CDR1 GTSNPN and CDR2 SVGIG (reference sequence). The CDR3, as DNA: TGTGCCTTACAGGGATCAAGCTCTGGGGCCAACGTCCTGACTTTC. Translation: CALQGSSSGANVLTF. Filled out from reference TRBV30 and TRBJ2-6, the complete variable domain reads SQTIHQWPATLVQPVGSPLSLECTVEGTSNPNLYWYRQAAGRGLQLLFYSVGIGQISSEVPQNLSASRPQDRQFILSSKKLLLSDSGFYLCALQGSSSGANVLTFGAGSRLTVL.

This clone has a handful of counts. The chain combines TRBV6-1 with TRBJ2-7; the D gene is possibly TRBD2 (5 bases). Germline values: CDR1 MNHNS, CDR2 SASEGT. The CDR3 extends over 12 amino acids. Trimming took 5 bases from V and 6 from J, leaving 11 bases between them. The DNA of the CDR3 is TGTGCCAGCAGTTATAGCGATGGCGAGCAGTACTTC. It encodes CASSYSDGEQYF.

This chain links TRBV30 with TRBJ1-2; D unresolved. Per the germline V gene, CDR1 is GTSNPN and CDR2 is SVGIG (reference sequence). The CDR3 has 13 residues. V lost 0 bases and J 2 bases, leaving 7 bases between the germline ends. Written as DNA, the CDR3 is TGTGCCTGGAGTGTAGACATGAACTATGGCTACACCTTC. This encodes CAWSVDMNYGYTF.